The sequence of this TCR beta chain was determined in a study of shared clonotypes between healthy human individuals. This clone was counted once. The authors ran the assay at deep level. Assay used: immunoSEQ multiplex PCR; TCRdb lists only in-frame clones, some missing. The sample has approximately 1.5 million clones, approximately 98.5% seen once. The CDR3 runs 15 residues. The ends were cut back, 4 bases at V and 3 bases at J, with 17 bases in the middle. Germline CDR1 reads SGDLS; CDR2 reads YYNGEE. Material for sequencing was naive CD4+ T cells sorted from blood. As to subset: CD45RA+ positively selected. The chain has TRBV9 and TRBJ2-7; the D gene is possibly TRBD1 (6 bases). The sequence derives from a man aged 25 to 45 in good health. The CDR3 protein is CASSTLTGTSYEQYF. In DNA, the CDR3 is TGTGCCAGCAGCACACTGACCGGGACAAGCTACGAGCAGTACTTC.